The 8 T cell receptor beta chains in this list originate from one sample, sequenced in a study of cytomegalovirus exposure and HLA in healthy donors. With 60 Vbeta and 13 Jbeta primers, the PCR was carried out. This table comes from immunoSEQ multiplex PCR, and its TCRdb copy is limited to in-frame clones, with some not included. The data hold some 180,000 clones, with over 75% observed a single time. The sequenced sample was PBMCs. The receptors come from a woman aged 45-59 years in good health and CMV-seronegative.

The V gene is TRBV6-1, the J gene TRBJ2-5; 9 nucleotides match TRBD1. V lost 4 bases and J lost 5; bases outside the gene matches: 11. Germline V CDR1 and CDR2: MNHNS, SASEGT. This CDR3 has 16 residues. The CDR3, as DNA: TGTGCCAGCAGTGGGCCGAGACACAGGGGGCTGGAGACCCAGTACTTC. This translates into CASSGPRHRGLETQYF.

The chain combines TRBV6-5 with TRBJ2-1, with 7 bases identical to TRBD1. The CDR3 spans 14 residues. The V gene's germline CDR1 is MNHEY and CDR2 SVGAGI. The V segment lost 5 bases and the J segment 7 bases; nucleotides outside the gene matches: 8. CDR3: CASSPRQGRNEQFF. CDR3 bases: TGTGCCAGCAGTCCACGACAGGGACGGAATGAGCAGTTCTTC.

The chain links TRBV5-4 to TRBJ2-6; possibly TRBD2 for D (6 bases). Trimming removed 0 bases from V and 2 bases from J, with 6 bases in between. The CDR3 consists of 15 residues. Germline V gene data show CDR1 as SGHNT and CDR2 as YYREEE (reference sequence). CDR3 region: CASSLAGAGANVLTF. CDR3 nucleotide sequence: TGTGCCAGCAGCTTGGCGGGGGCTGGGGCCAACGTCCTGACTTTC.

The V and J genes are TRBV10-2 and TRBJ1-2; 8 bases are shared with TRBD1. CDR1 and CDR2 (germline): WSHSY, SAAADI. The V segment lost 3 bases and the J segment 8 bases; nucleotides outside the gene matches: 11. This CDR3 has 15 residues. The CDR3 region is CASSDHRQGRGGYTF. CDR3 DNA sequence: TGCGCCAGCAGTGACCACCGACAGGGGAGGGGCGGCTACACCTTC.

The J gene is TRBJ2-5, the V gene TRBV28; 8 bases match TRBD1. The germline CDR1 and CDR2 sequences are MDHEN and SYDVKM. CDR3 length equals 17 residues. V lost 6 bases to trimming and J lost 0 bases; unmatched junction nucleotides: 12. CDR3 region: CASSLDRGRLNQETQYF. The CDR3 coding sequence is TGTGCCAGCAGCCTTGACAGGGGACGACTCAACCAAGAGACCCAGTACTTC. Drawing the rest from reference TRBV28 and TRBJ2-5, the complete variable domain is DVKVTQSSRYLVKRTGEKVFLECVQDMDHENMFWYRQDPGLGLRLIYFSYDVKMKEKGDIPEGYSVSREKKERFSLILESASTNQTSMYLCASSLDRGRLNQETQYFGPGTRLLVL.

This chain joins TRBV7-3 and TRBJ2-1, with a weak D call TRBD2 (5 bases). V lost 4 bases, J lost 1 base, and 23 bases lay in between. The V gene's germline CDR1 is SGHTA and CDR2 FQGTGA. CDR3 size: 19 residues. The CDR3: CASSSINVNEGVSYNEQFF. CDR3 DNA: TGTGCCAGCAGCTCCATTAACGTTAATGAGGGAGTGTCCTACAATGAGCAGTTCTTC. The complete variable domain, with remaining parts taken from reference TRBV7-3 and TRBJ2-1, reads GAGVSQTPSNKVTEKGKYVELRCDPISGHTALYWYRQSLGQGPEFLIYFQGTGAADDSGLPNDRFFAVRPEGSVSTLKIQRTERGDSAVYLCASSSINVNEGVSYNEQFFGPGTRLTVL.

Here the CDR3 reads CASSRTIPNTEAFF. In DNA, the CDR3 is TGTGCCAGCAGCCGCACTATTCCGAACACTGAAGCTTTCTTT. The chain uses TRBV5-5 and TRBJ1-1, with no clear D. CDR1 is SGHKS, CDR2 YYEKEE, per germline (reference sequence). There are 14 residues in the CDR3. V was clipped by 4 bases and J by 1 base, with 11 bases between them.

This clone has a handful of counts. This rearrangement joins TRBV19 to TRBJ2-5; 9 nucleotides align to TRBD1. The J call may not be correct, given that the DNA end is closer to TRBJ2-7. The CDR3 loop spans 14 amino acids. Germline V gene sequence: CDR1 LNHDA, CDR2 SQIVND (reference sequence). DNA for the CDR3: TGTGCCAGTAATATCGGGACAGGGTATCGCGAGCAGTACTTC. Translating gives CASNIGTGYREQYF.